Here is one TCR beta chain with its context. The table came from immunoSEQ multiplex PCR; TCRdb's copy has only in-frame clones and leaves some out. The profile shows some 40,000 clones, 70% to 90% of them singletons. This entry is derived from a study of STAT5B mutations in CD4+ large granular lymphocyte leukemia. J was trimmed by 3 bases and V by 6 bases; bases with no gene match: 10. This CDR3 is 14 amino acids long. Germline CDR1 is SQVTM and CDR2 is ANQGSEA. The chain recombines TRBV29-1 with TRBJ2-7, with TRBD1 identical over 8 bases. The sequence was collected from a human donor in good health. The sample consisted of CD4+ T cells from blood buffy coats. CDR3 residues: CSVLPGTGFYEQYF. DNA for the CDR3: TGCAGCGTCCTACCCGGGACAGGATTCTACGAGCAGTACTTC.